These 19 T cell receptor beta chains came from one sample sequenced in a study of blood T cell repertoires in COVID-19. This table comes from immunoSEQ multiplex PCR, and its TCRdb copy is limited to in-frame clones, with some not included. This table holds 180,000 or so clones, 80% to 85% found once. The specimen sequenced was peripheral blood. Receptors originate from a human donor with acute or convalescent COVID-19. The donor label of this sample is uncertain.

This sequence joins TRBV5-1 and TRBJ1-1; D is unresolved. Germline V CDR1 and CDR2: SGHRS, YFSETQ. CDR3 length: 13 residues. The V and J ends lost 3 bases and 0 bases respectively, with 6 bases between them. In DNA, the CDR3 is TGCGCCAGCAGCTCAGGCGTGAACACTGAAGCTTTCTTT. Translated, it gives CASSSGVNTEAFF.

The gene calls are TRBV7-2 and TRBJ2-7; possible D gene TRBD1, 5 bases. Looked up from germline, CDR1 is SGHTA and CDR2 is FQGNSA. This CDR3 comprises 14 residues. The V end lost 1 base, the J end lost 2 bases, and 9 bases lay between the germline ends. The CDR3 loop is CASSLGQGTYEQYF. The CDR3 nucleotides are TGTGCCAGCAGCTTAGGGCAGGGAACCTACGAGCAGTACTTC.

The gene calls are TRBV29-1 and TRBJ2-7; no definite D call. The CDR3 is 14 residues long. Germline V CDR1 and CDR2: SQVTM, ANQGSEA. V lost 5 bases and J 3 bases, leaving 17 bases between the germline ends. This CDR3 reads CSVQYWSSNYEQYF. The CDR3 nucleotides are TGCAGCGTTCAATACTGGTCATCCAACTACGAGCAGTACTTC.

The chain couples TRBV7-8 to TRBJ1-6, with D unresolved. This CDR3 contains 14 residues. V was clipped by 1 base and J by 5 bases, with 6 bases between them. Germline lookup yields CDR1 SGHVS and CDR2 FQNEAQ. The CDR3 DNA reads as TGTGCCAGCAGCTTAGACAGAAATAATTCACCCCTCCACTTT. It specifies CASSLDRNNSPLHF.

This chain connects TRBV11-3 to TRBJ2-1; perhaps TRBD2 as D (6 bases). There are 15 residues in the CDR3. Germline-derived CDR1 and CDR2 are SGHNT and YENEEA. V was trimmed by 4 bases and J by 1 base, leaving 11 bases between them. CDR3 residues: CASSSSGESYNEQFF. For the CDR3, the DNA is TGTGCCAGCAGCTCCTCGGGGGAGTCCTACAATGAGCAGTTCTTC. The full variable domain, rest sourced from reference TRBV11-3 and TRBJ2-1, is EAGVVQSPRYKIIEKKQPVAFWCNPISGHNTLYWYLQNLGQGPELLIRYENEEAVDDSQLPKDRFSAERLKGVDSTLKIQPAELGDSAVYLCASSSSGESYNEQFFGPGTRLTVL.

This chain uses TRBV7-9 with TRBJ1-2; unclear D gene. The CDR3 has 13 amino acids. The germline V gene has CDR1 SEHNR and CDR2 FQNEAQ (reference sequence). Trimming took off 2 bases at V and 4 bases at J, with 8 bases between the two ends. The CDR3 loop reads CASSLQMPYGYTF. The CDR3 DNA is TGTGCCAGCAGCTTACAGATGCCCTATGGCTACACCTTC. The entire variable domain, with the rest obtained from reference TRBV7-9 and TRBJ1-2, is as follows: DTGVSQNPRHKITKRGQNVTFRCDPISEHNRLYWYRQTLGQGPEFLTYFQNEAQLEKSRLLSDRFSAERPKGSFSTLEIQRTEQGDSAMYLCASSLQMPYGYTFGSGTRLTVV.

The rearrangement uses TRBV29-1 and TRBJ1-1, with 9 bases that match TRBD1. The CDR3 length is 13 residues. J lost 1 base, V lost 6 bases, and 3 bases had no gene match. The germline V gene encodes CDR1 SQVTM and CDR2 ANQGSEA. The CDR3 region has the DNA TGCAGCGTCGCGACAGGGGGGAACACTGAAGCTTTCTTT. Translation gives CSVATGGNTEAFF.

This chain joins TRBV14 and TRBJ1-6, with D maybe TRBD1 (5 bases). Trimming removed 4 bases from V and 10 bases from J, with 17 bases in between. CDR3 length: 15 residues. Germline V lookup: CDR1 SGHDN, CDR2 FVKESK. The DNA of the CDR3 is TGTGCCAGCAGCCCAGTACGGGGCGGGGGGTCACCCCTCCACTTT. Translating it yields CASSPVRGGGSPLHF. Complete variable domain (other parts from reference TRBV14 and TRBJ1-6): EAGVTQFPSHSVIEKGQTVTLRCDPISGHDNLYWYRRVMGKEIKFLLHFVKESKQDESGMPNNRFLAERTGGTYSTLKVQPAELEDSGVYFCASSPVRGGGSPLHFGNGTRLTVT.

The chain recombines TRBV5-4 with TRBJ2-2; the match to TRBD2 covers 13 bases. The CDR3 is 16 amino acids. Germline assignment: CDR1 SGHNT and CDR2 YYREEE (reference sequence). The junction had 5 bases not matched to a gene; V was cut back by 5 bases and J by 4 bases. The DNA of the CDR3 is TGTGCCAGCAGAAAACTAGCGGGAGGGATCACCGGGGAGCTGTTTTTT. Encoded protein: CASRKLAGGITGELFF.

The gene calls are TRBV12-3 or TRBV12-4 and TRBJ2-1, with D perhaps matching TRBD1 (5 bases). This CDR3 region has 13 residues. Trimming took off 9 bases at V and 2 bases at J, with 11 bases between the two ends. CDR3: CASSGSTYNEQFF. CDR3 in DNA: TGTGCCAGTTCAGGGTCGACCTACAATGAGCAGTTCTTC.

The CDR3 is CASSMDRGQETQYF. For the CDR3, the DNA is TGTGCCAGTAGTATGGACAGGGGGCAAGAGACCCAGTACTTC. This sequence joins TRBV19 and TRBJ2-5; 10 bases are shared with TRBD1. This CDR3 spans 14 amino acids. After removal of 3 bases from V and 2 bases from J, the junction contained 0 bases not matched to a gene. The V gene's germline CDR1 is LNHDA and CDR2 SQIVND (reference sequence).

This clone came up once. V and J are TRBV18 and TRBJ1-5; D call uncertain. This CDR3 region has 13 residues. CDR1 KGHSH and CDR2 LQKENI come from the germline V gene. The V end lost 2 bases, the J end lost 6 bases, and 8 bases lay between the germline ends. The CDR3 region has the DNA TGTGCCAGCTCACCAGGTTACGGTCAGCCCCAGCATTTT. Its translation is CASSPGYGQPQHF. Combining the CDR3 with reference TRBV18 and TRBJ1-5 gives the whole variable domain NAGVMQNPRHLVRRRGQEARLRCSPMKGHSHVYWYRQLPEEGLKFMVYLQKENIIDESGMPKERFSAEFPKEGPSILRIQQVVRGDSAAYFCASSPGYGQPQHFGDGTRLSIL.

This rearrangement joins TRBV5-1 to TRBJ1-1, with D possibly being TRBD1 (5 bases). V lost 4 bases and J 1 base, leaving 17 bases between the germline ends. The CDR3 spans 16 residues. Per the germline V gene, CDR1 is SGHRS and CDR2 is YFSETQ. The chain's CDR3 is CASSLDMGGGNTEAFF. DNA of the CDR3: TGCGCCAGCAGCCTCGATATGGGGGGAGGGAACACTGAAGCTTTCTTT.

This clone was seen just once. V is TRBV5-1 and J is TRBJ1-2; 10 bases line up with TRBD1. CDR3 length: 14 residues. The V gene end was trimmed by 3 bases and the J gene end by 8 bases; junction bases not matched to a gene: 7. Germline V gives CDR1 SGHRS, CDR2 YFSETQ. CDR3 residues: CASSSPGQGFGYTF. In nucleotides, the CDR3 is TGCGCCAGCAGCTCACCGGGACAGGGGTTCGGCTACACCTTC.

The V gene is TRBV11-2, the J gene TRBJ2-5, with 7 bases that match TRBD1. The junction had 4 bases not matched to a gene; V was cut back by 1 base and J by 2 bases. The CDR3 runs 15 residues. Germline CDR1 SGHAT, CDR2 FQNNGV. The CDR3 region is CASSLAGQSQETQYF. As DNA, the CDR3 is TGTGCCAGCAGCTTAGCGGGACAGTCGCAAGAGACCCAGTACTTC.

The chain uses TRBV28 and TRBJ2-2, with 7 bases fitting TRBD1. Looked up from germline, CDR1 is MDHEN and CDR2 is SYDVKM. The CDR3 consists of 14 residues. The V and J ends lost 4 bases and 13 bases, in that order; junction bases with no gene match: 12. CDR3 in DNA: TGTGCCAGCAGTTCAGGGGGAATTAAGCTGGGGCTGTTTTTT. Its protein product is CASSSGGIKLGLFF.

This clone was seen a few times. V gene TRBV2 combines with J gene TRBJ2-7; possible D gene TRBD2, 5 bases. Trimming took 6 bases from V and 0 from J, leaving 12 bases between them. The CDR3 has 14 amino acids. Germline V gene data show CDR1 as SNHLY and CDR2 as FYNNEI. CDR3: CASRAGVSSYEQYF. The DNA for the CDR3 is TGTGCCAGCAGAGCCGGGGTTAGCTCCTACGAGCAGTACTTC.

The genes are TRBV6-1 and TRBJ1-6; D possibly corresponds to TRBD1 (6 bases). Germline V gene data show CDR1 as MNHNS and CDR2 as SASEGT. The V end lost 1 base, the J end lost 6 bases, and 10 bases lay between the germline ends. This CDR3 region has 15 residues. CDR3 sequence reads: CASSEGGHVNSPLHF. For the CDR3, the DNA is TGTGCCAGCAGTGAAGGGGGACACGTTAATTCACCCCTCCACTTT.

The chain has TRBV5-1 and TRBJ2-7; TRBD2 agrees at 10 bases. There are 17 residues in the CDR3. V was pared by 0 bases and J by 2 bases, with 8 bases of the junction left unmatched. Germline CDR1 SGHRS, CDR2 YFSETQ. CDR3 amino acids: CASSLGDSGGFPYEQYF. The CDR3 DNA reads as TGCGCCAGCAGCTTGGGTGATAGCGGGGGGTTCCCCTACGAGCAGTACTTC.